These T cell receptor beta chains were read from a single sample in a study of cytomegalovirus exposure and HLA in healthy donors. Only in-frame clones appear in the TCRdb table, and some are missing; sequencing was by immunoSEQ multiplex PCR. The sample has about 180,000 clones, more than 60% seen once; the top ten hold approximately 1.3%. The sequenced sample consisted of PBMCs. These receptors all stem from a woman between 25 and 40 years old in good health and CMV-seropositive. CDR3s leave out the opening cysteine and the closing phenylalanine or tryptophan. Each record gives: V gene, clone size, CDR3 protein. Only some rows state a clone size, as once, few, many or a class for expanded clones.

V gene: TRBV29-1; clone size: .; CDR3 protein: SVDQGGRQGINTEAF
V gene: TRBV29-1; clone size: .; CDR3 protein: SVDQGSATNEKLF
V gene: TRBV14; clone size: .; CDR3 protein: ASSQGTQRLAGVLPYDEQY
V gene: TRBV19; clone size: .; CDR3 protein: ASRSGTGKDQPQH
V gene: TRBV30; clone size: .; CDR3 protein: AWSVPFTDAGTGIYEQY
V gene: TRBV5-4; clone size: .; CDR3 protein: ASSFVSKSGGGNEQF
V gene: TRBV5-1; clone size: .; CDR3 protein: ASSEASGANVLT
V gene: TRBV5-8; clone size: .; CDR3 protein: ASSFGQGRFNYGYT
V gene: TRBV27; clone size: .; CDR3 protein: ASSISRLAIDTQY
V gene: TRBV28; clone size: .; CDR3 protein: ASSPDRPYEQY
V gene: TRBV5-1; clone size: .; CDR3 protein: ASSQDNYNEQF
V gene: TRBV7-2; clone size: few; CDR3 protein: ASSPGQGETQY
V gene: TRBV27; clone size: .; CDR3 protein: ASRHLSGATGELF
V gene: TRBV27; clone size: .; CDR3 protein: ASSFRDWDRGGNTIY
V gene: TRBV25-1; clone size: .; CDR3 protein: ASSEWAGEHEQY
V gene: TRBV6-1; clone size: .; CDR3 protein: AAAQQGSSYEQY
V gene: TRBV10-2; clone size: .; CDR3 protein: ASSRAPGLLPYEQY
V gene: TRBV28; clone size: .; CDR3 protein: ASSAPDTSSYNEQF
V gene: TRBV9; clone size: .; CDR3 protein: ASSAGGLPYEQY
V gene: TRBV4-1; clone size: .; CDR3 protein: ASSDVLGDYPYEQY
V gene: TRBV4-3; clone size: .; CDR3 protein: ASSQLTNTGELF
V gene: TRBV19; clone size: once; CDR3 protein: ASSMTGNEKLF
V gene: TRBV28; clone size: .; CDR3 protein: ASRRWTGENQPQH
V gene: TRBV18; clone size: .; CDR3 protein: ASSPRTGPYSGNTIY
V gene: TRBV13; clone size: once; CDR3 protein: ASSFIDEQF
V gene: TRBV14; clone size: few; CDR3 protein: ASSNPTTSGMVYEQY
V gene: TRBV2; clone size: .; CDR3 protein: ASSDHEQY
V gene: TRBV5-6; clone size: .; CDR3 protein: ASSGNRVGEQY
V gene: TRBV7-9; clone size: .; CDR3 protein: ASSLPSGGLVGEQY
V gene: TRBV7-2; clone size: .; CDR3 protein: ASSLESARKNIQY
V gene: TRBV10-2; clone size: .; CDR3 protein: ASSGDTYEQY
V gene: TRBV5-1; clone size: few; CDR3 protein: ASSERSGLNTGELF
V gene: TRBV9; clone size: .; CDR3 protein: ASSGGSGYYNAQF
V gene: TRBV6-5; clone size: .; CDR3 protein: ASSYGPPRDNHGYT
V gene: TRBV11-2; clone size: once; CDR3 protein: ASSLGGRGYEQY
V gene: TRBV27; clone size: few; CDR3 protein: ASSTPAGGNKGRSSTDTQY
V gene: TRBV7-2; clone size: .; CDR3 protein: ASSLGPWGTDTQY
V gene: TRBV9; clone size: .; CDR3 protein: ASSVGDNPSTDTQY
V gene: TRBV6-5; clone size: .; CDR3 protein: ASMTSGEEQY
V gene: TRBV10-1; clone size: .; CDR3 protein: ASSEGAGGSSYNEQF
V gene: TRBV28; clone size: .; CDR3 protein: ASRPGLAGVGQF
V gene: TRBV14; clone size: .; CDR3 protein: ASSQGTPSETQY
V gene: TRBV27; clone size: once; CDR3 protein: ASGTGNEKLF
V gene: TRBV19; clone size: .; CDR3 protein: ASSIFSGSLYEQY
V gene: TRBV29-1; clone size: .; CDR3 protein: SVVEGGQPQH
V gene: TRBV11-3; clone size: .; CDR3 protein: ASSLRAGTSADEQY
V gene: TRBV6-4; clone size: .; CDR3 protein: ASSFTSGTQETQY
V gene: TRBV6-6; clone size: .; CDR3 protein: ASSLTSASSHEQF
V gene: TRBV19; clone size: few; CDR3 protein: ASSDGTGLWYGYT
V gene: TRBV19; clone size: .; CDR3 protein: ASSIQGTGIGEQY
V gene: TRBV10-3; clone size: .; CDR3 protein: AISEGLADLSYEQY